This T cell receptor beta chain is from a study of CXCR3-negative and CXCR3-positive naive CD8 T cells. Naive CD8+ T cells were CD45RO-CCR7+CD27+CD95-. Germline loops: CDR1 SQVTM, CDR2 ANQGSEA. This CDR3 spans 15 amino acids. Study results and limitations: Naive cells with CXCR3 showed TRB CDR3s that were more hydrophobic than those in CXCR3-negative naive cells. Memory, not naive, CXCR3-negative and CXCR3-positive cells differed in TRBV-TRBJ usage.

As to this clonotype: The antigen is unknown.

In preparing the TRB cDNA libraries, 5' RACE with UMI labels was used. One entry per CDR3 protein, without DNA, is what TCRdb gives after re-calling the 5' RACE reads. This repertoire comprises roughly 99,000 distinct CDR3 sequences; its ten largest clones make up approximately 0.99%. Specimen: naive CXCR3+ CD8+ T cells from blood. The subset here: CD45RO-CCR7+CD27+CD95- naive CD8+ T cells expressing CXCR3 (TNR3+). J is TRBJ1-4 and V is TRBV29-1; with no DNA, the TCRdb D assignment of TRBD1 cannot be verified. This receptor was taken from a human donor in good health. Some clones in this sample may be carry-over from other donors' samples. The chain's CDR3 is CSVEEDPGPNEKLFF.